These 17 T cell receptor beta chains were sequenced from one sample in a study of post-analysis software for immune sequencing data. Study-wide findings and caveats: Patients used about 5 TRBV segments, including TRBV5-6, TRBV5-1 and TRBV20-1, more often than controls.

Their antigen targets remain unknown. Libraries were made from TCR beta cDNA, and they carried unique molecular identifiers. TCRdb re-analysed the PCR reads in MiXCR, keeping a single row per CDR3 protein. The table includes over 150,000 distinct CDR3 sequences, about 29% detected once. Sequenced material: blood. The receptors were sampled from a girl aged 5-17 years with multiple sclerosis.

Worth noting for this clonotype: At one end, the junction sequence differs from germline, possibly due to a read error. DNA of the CDR3: TGTGCCAGCAGTTTAGTAGGGAGCTGGAACATTGAAGCTTTCTTT. Its translation is CASSLVGSWNIEAFF. The V gene is TRBV12-3 or TRBV12-4, the J gene TRBJ1-1; D not resolved. There are 15 residues in the CDR3.

In its sample, this clonotype was seen a few times. The gene calls are TRBV20-1 and TRBJ2-7; perhaps D is TRBD1 or TRBD2 (5 bases each). Trimming stripped 5 bases from V and 3 bases from J, with 14 bases between. Germline V gives CDR1 DFQATT, CDR2 SNEGSKA (reference sequence). The CDR3 is made up of 13 amino acids. The DNA of the CDR3 is TGCAGTGCTGGGACGAACTCCTACTACGAGCAGTACTTC. Encoded protein: CSAGTNSYYEQYF.

About this clonotype itself: A read error may produce the germline difference seen at one junction end. The chain employs TRBV27 and TRBJ2-1; the match to TRBD2 covers 7 bases. CDR3 length: 20 residues. CDR1 and CDR2 from the germline V gene are MNHEY and SMNVEV (reference sequence). Here the CDR3 reads CASSWPGLVAGQSSHNEQFF. In DNA form, the CDR3 reads TGTGCCAGCAGTTGGCCCGGTTTGGTAGCGGGTCAAAGCTCCCACAATGAGCAGTTCTTC.

V usage is TRBV20-1 and J usage is TRBJ2-4, with TRBD2 as a possible D gene (5 bases). V lost 3 bases and J 0 bases, leaving 15 bases between the germline ends. The CDR3 loop spans 16 amino acids. Germline assignment: CDR1 DFQATT and CDR2 SNEGSKA (reference sequence). CDR3 sequence reads: CSARGVIRQAKNIQYF. The CDR3 DNA sequence: TGCAGTGCTAGGGGAGTCATCAGGCAAGCCAAAAACATTCAGTACTTC.

This clonotype was seen only once. The V call is TRBV28, the J call TRBJ1-5; D perhaps matches TRBD1 (5 bases). This CDR3 is built from 15 residues. Trimming removed 6 bases from V and 1 base from J, with 13 bases in between. Germline V gives CDR1 MDHEN, CDR2 SYDVKM. CDR3 DNA sequence: TGTGCCAGCAGCCTAGGGGCCTCAAGCAATCAGCCCCAGCATTTT. As protein: CASSLGASSNQPQHF. Based on the CDR3 plus reference TRBV28 and TRBJ1-5, the full variable domain is DVKVTQSSRYLVKRTGEKVFLECVQDMDHENMFWYRQDPGLGLRLIYFSYDVKMKEKGDIPEGYSVSREKKERFSLILESASTNQTSMYLCASSLGASSNQPQHFGDGTRLSIL.

This clonotype was seen many times. The chain is built from TRBV5-6 and TRBJ1-4, with a tentative D call TRBD1 (6 bases). The CDR3 is made up of 17 amino acids. V gave up 0 bases and J gave up 5 bases, with 17 bases separating them. CDR1 is SGHDT, CDR2 YYEEEE, per germline. The CDR3 DNA reads as TGTGCCAGCAGCTTGGGCCCCAGGGGCGCGGAGAATGAAAAACTGTTTTTT. Translating gives CASSLGPRGAENEKLFF.

This clonotype was observed at least ten times. The chain couples TRBV11-2 to TRBJ2-1, with 11 bases that match TRBD2. V trimming: 6 bases; J trimming: 6 bases; junction bases outside the gene matches: 10. The germline V gene encodes CDR1 SGHAT and CDR2 FQNNGV. The CDR3 sequence is 16 residues long. The CDR3 DNA follows: TGTGCCAGCAGGTGCATAGCGGGAGGGCCTTGCAATGAGCAGTTCTTC. This translates into CASRCIAGGPCNEQFF. Full variable domain (outside the CDR3, taken from reference TRBV11-2 and TRBJ2-1): EAGVAQSPRYKIIEKRQSVAFWCNPISGHATLYWYQQILGQGPKLLIQFQNNGVVDDSQLPKDRFSAERLKGVDSTLKIQPAKLEDSAVYLCASRCIAGGPCNEQFFGPGTRLTVL.

This clonotype was observed a single time. This may arise from a read error, as a much more abundant clone is one base away. The chain has TRBV7-9 and TRBJ2-1, with 14 positions matching TRBD2. CDR3 size: 17 residues. Germline CDR1 SEHNR, CDR2 FQNEAQ (reference sequence). For the CDR3, the DNA is TGTGCCAGCAGCTCGCGACTAGCGGGAGGGCCATACAATAAGCAGTTCTTC. Its protein is CASSSRLAGGPYNKQFF.

The gene calls are TRBV5-1 and TRBJ2-1; D might be TRBD1 (5 bases). The germline V gene encodes CDR1 SGHRS and CDR2 YFSETQ. There are 15 residues in the CDR3. The germline V and J ends were trimmed by 1 base and 3 bases, with 11 bases remaining between them. In DNA, the CDR3 is TGCGCCAGCAGCTTGTTAACAGGATTCTACAATGAGCAGTTCTTC. This gives the protein CASSLLTGFYNEQFF.

This chain joins TRBV7-2 and TRBJ1-1; no clear D. This CDR3 comprises 11 residues. Per the germline V gene, CDR1 is SGHTA and CDR2 is FQGNSA. V was trimmed by 2 bases and J by 7 bases, leaving 5 bases between them. The CDR3 nucleotides are TGTGCCAGCAGCTTACTGGTTGAAGCTTTCTTT. Translation gives CASSLLVEAFF.

The rearrangement uses TRBV3-1 and TRBJ1-4; 7 bases line up with TRBD1. The germline CDR1 and CDR2 sequences are LGHDT and YNNKEL (reference sequence). There are 13 residues in the CDR3. The V and J ends lost 4 bases and 10 bases, in that order; junction bases with no gene match: 6. The CDR3 region has the DNA TGTGCCAGCAGCCCCGGACAGGAAGGAAAACTGTTTTTT. Protein product: CASSPGQEGKLFF.

This clonotype was recorded a few times. V usage is TRBV3-1 and J usage is TRBJ1-2; 7 nucleotides align to TRBD1. Trimming removed 0 bases from V and 6 bases from J; junction bases left unmatched: 13. This CDR3 contains 17 residues. Germline V gene data show CDR1 as LGHDT and CDR2 as YNNKEL (reference sequence). CDR3: CASSQESVTGTLNGYTF. The CDR3 coding sequence is TGTGCCAGCAGCCAAGAATCTGTGACAGGGACCCTCAATGGCTACACCTTC.

This chain uses TRBV7-2 with TRBJ1-2; possibly TRBD1 for D (6 bases). Germline values: CDR1 SGHTA, CDR2 FQGNSA. V gave up 5 bases and J gave up 5 bases, with 18 bases separating them. CDR3 length: 15 amino acids. The CDR3 region is CASSRGSGGLYGYTF. CDR3 nucleotide sequence: TGTGCCAGCAGCCGGGGTAGTGGGGGCTTATATGGCTACACCTTC.

This clonotype has just one count. With a much larger clone just one base away, this may be a read error. The chain employs TRBV3-1 and TRBJ2-5; the D gene is possibly TRBD1 (5 bases). The CDR3 runs to 14 residues. Germline V gene lookup returns CDR1 LGHDT and CDR2 YNNKEL (reference sequence). V was pared by 4 bases and J by 5 bases, with 14 bases between. CDR3: CASSRQVQEETQYF. The CDR3 region has the DNA TGTGCCAGCAGCCGGCAAGTACAGGAGGAGACCCAGTACTTC.

In its sample, this clonotype was seen a few times. J is TRBJ1-1 and V is TRBV12-3 or TRBV12-4; D perhaps matches TRBD1 (6 bases). The V and J ends lost 5 bases and 4 bases respectively, with 14 bases between them. The CDR3 consists of 14 residues. CDR3 DNA: TGTGCCAGCAGTGAACAGGGCGGGGGCACTGAAGCTTTCTTT. This sequence encodes CASSEQGGGTEAFF.

Many counts were recorded for this clonotype. V gene TRBV20-1 combines with J gene TRBJ2-7, with TRBD2 identical over 10 bases. The CDR3 extends over 16 amino acids. Germline V gene lookup returns CDR1 DFQATT and CDR2 SNEGSKA (reference sequence). Losses at the gene ends were 2 bases for V and 3 bases for J; bases not matched to a gene: 10. Here the CDR3 reads CSARPPRASGSYEQYF. The CDR3 nucleotides are TGCAGTGCTAGACCACCCCGTGCTAGCGGGAGCTACGAGCAGTACTTC.

The CDR3 DNA sequence: TGTGCCAGCAGTGACGTTACCTACGAGCAGTACTTC. As protein: CASSDVTYEQYF. The rearrangement joins TRBV25-1 to TRBJ2-7; the D is unclear. The germline gives CDR1 MGHDK, CDR2 SYGVNS. Trimming stripped 3 bases from V and 2 bases from J, with 5 bases between. The CDR3 has 12 amino acids.